This T cell receptor (beta chain) was sequenced during a study of T cells after somatic rescue of genetic block. This clone occurred once. CDR1 and CDR2 (germline): SGHVS, FNYEAQ. CDR3 length: 16 residues. The V segment lost 2 bases and the J segment 0 bases; nucleotides outside the gene matches: 5. This table comes from immunoSEQ multiplex PCR, and its TCRdb copy is limited to in-frame clones, with some not included. Found here are approximately 65,000 clones, 92% of them singletons; the top ten hold over 2.5%. Input material: peripheral blood mononuclear cells (PBMCs). This receptor was taken from a middle-aged man. The chain has TRBV7-6 and TRBJ2-7; 9 nucleotides agree with TRBD1. The CDR3 DNA follows: TGTGCCAGCAGCTTATATGACAGGGGGTCCTCCTACGAGCAGTACTTC. It codes for CASSLYDRGSSYEQYF.